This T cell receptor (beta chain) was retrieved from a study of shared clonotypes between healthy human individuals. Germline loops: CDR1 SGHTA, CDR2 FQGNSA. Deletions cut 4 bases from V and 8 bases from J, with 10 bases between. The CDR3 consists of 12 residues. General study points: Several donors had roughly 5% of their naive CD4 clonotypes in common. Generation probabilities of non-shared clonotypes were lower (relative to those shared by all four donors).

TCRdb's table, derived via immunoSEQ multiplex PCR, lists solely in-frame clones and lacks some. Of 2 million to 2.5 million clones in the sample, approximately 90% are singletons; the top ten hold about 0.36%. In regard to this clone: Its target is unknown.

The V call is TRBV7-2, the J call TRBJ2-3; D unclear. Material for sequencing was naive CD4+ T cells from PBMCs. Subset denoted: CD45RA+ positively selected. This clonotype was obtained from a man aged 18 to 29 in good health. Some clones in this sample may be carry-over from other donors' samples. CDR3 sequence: CASSYRLGTQYF. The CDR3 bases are TGTGCCAGCAGCTATAGACTGGGTACGCAGTATTTT.